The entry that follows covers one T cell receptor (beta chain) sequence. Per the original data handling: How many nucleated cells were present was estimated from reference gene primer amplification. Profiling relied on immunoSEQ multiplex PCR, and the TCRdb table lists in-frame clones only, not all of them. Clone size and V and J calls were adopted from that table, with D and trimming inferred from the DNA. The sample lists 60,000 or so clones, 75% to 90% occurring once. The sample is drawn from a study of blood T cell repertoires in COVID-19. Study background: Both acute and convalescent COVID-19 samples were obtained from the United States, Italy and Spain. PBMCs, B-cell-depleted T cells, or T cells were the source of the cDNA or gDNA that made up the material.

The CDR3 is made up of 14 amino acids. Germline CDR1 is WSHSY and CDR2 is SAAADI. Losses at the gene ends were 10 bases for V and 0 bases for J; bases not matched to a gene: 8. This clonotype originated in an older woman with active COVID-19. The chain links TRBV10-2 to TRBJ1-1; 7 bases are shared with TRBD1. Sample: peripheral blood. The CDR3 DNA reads TGCGCCACCAAGAAGGGACAGTTGAACACTGAAGCTTTCTTT. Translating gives CATKKGQLNTEAFF.